The 22 T cell receptor beta chains given below trace back to one sample, sequenced in a study of shared clonotypes between healthy human individuals. Assay used: immunoSEQ multiplex PCR; TCRdb lists only in-frame clones, some missing. The sample has millions of clones, approximately 94% seen once. Only CD45RO-negative cells positively selected for CCR7 counted as naive CD8 cells, so terminally differentiated effector memory CD45RA+ cells were excluded. The sequenced sample consisted of naive CD8+ T cells sorted from blood. These receptors were obtained from a man aged 18 to 35 in good health.

The chain joins TRBV19 to TRBJ1-4, with D unclear. V was clipped by 9 bases and J by 8 bases, with 10 bases between them. Per germline, CDR1 LNHDA and CDR2 SQIVND (reference sequence). The CDR3 spans 11 residues. The DNA of the CDR3 is TGTGCCAGCTCAAAGGACGAAAAACTGTTTTTT. Protein product: CASSKDEKLFF.

The J gene is TRBJ2-1, the V gene TRBV29-1, with D hard to call. This CDR3 region has 10 residues. V lost 4 bases to trimming and J lost 7 bases, with 5 bases between them. From germline, CDR1 is SQVTM and CDR2 ANQGSEA. CDR3 nucleotide sequence: TGCAGCGTTGTAGAAAATGAGCAGTTCTTC. Translation: CSVVENEQFF.

V usage is TRBV7-9 and J usage is TRBJ1-1, with D possibly matching TRBD1 (5 bases). The length of the CDR3 is 13 residues. The germline V and J ends were trimmed by 3 bases and 3 bases, with 8 bases remaining between them. Germline CDR1 is SEHNR and CDR2 is FQNEAQ (reference sequence). The chain's CDR3 is CASSFIGDTEAFF. In nucleotides, the CDR3 is TGTGCCAGCAGCTTTATAGGGGACACTGAAGCTTTCTTT.

The chain is built from TRBV19 and TRBJ2-7; D unclear. This CDR3 comprises 12 residues. Looked up from germline, CDR1 is LNHDA and CDR2 is SQIVND (reference sequence). The V and J ends lost 3 bases and 7 bases respectively, with 10 bases between them. CDR3 sequence reads: CASSMDPGEQYF. CDR3 DNA: TGTGCCAGTAGTATGGACCCCGGGGAGCAGTACTTC.

J is TRBJ2-1 and V is TRBV5-6; 8 bases match TRBD2. From germline, CDR1 is SGHDT and CDR2 YYEEEE. Trimming at V came to 0 bases and at J to 0 bases, leaving 11 bases not matched to a gene. There are 19 residues in the CDR3. This CDR3 reads CASSLGASGLYSSYNEQFF. The CDR3 DNA reads TGTGCCAGCAGCTTGGGGGCTAGCGGGCTATATAGCTCCTACAATGAGCAGTTCTTC.

With regard to this clone: Distinct nucleotide sequences in the sample also encode this CDR3. The chain has TRBV27 and TRBJ2-7; D uncertain. Trimming shortened V by 0 bases and J by 4 bases, and 7 bases separated the two germline ends. The CDR3 is made up of 13 amino acids. The germline V gene has CDR1 MNHEY and CDR2 SMNVEV (reference sequence). The CDR3 DNA reads as TGTGCCAGCAGTTTATCGGCCTCTTACGAGCAGTACTTC. As protein: CASSLSASYEQYF.

The gene calls are TRBV27 and TRBJ2-2; TRBD1 is a possible D gene (6 bases). The V and J ends lost 2 bases and 9 bases respectively, with 22 bases between them. Germline V gives CDR1 MNHEY, CDR2 SMNVEV (reference sequence). There are 17 residues in the CDR3. The CDR3: CASSLGTGYFGSRELFF. In DNA, the CDR3 is TGTGCCAGCAGTTTAGGAACAGGGTATTTTGGATCCAGGGAGCTGTTTTTT.

This CDR3 reads CASSLQQGTEAFF. The CDR3 DNA reads TGTGCCAGCAGCCTACAGCAGGGGACTGAAGCTTTCTTT. V is TRBV7-2 and J is TRBJ1-1; tentatively, D is TRBD1 (6 bases). Germline CDR1 SGHTA, CDR2 FQGNSA. V was clipped by 5 bases and J by 5 bases, with 12 bases between them. The CDR3 has 13 residues. The full variable domain, rest sourced from reference TRBV7-2 and TRBJ1-1, is GAGVSQSPSNKVTEKGKDVELRCDPISGHTALYWYRQSLGQGLEFLIYFQGNSAPDKSGLPSDRFSAERTGGSVSTLTIQRTQQEDSAVYLCASSLQQGTEAFFGQGTRLTVV.

With respect to this clone: Other DNA sequences in the sample encode the same CDR3. V usage is TRBV10-3 and J usage is TRBJ2-1, with D possibly matching TRBD2 (5 bases). Germline V lookup: CDR1 ENHRY, CDR2 SYGVKD. The CDR3 has 11 residues. V lost 2 bases, J lost 9 bases, and 5 bases lay in between. Here the CDR3 reads CAISEEGEQFF. The CDR3 nucleotides are TGTGCCATCAGTGAGGAGGGTGAGCAGTTCTTC.

This chain connects TRBV19 to TRBJ1-2; D gene unclear. The germline CDR1 and CDR2 sequences are LNHDA and SQIVND (reference sequence). The CDR3 length is 12 residues. The V and J ends lost 0 bases and 8 bases respectively, with 7 bases between them. The CDR3 protein is CASSIDQGGYTF. CDR3 bases: TGTGCCAGTAGTATAGATCAAGGAGGCTACACCTTC.

The chain links TRBV6-5 to TRBJ1-2; 7 nucleotides line up with TRBD1. In germline, CDR1 is MNHEY, CDR2 SVGAGI. The CDR3 spans 16 residues. The V segment lost 2 bases and the J segment 4 bases; nucleotides outside the gene matches: 10. The CDR3 loop is CASSYGTDTAFYGYTF. The CDR3 DNA reads TGTGCCAGCAGTTACGGGACAGATACCGCTTTCTATGGCTACACCTTC.

The J gene is TRBJ2-1, the V gene TRBV30, with a tentative D call TRBD2 (5 bases). Germline CDR1 reads GTSNPN; CDR2 reads SVGIG (reference sequence). This CDR3 has 16 amino acids. The ends were cut back, 2 bases at V and 5 bases at J, with 19 bases in the middle. The CDR3 DNA sequence: TGTGCCTGGAGTTTTCGGAGCGGCCTCCCAAACAATGAGCAGTTCTTC. Translating gives CAWSFRSGLPNNEQFF.

The chain recombines TRBV5-5 with TRBJ1-1; D call uncertain. Trimming pared 0 bases from V and 3 bases from J, leaving 9 bases between. The CDR3 runs 14 residues. Germline CDR1 reads SGHKS; CDR2 reads YYEKEE (reference sequence). The CDR3 loop is CASSLEIGDTEAFF. The CDR3 bases are TGTGCCAGCAGCTTGGAAATCGGGGACACTGAAGCTTTCTTT.

This clone was counted once. At one boundary the junction diverges from the germline segment, which might be a read error. V and J are TRBV13 and TRBJ2-5; D uncertain. Germline V CDR1 and CDR2: PRHDT, FYEKMQ (reference sequence). The CDR3 has 14 residues. CDR3 loop: CAGSLTLEEETQYF. The CDR3, as DNA: TGTGCCGGCAGCTTAACCCTTGAGGAAGAGACCCAGTACTTC.

The chain joins TRBV7-9 to TRBJ1-2; D not certain. The CDR3 is 14 residues long. Germline V lookup: CDR1 SEHNR, CDR2 FQNEAQ (reference sequence). V lost 4 bases and J lost 6, with 15 bases in between. CDR3 sequence (DNA): TGTGCCAGCAGCTACCTGGCTGGGATCCATGGCTACACCTTC. Its protein product is CASSYLAGIHGYTF.

This chain joins TRBV28 and TRBJ2-7; D is unclear. The CDR3 is made up of 14 amino acids. V was cut by 2 bases and J by 4 bases, with 12 bases left in between. Germline CDR1 is MDHEN and CDR2 is SYDVKM. The chain's CDR3 is CASSLGVLMYEQYF. In nucleotides, the CDR3 is TGTGCCAGCAGTTTAGGCGTATTGATGTACGAGCAGTACTTC.

The sample holds a few counts of this clone. The chain is built from TRBV28 and TRBJ1-2; the D is unclear. Trimming removed 3 bases at V and 4 bases at J, with 6 bases between. The CDR3 has 12 amino acids. From germline, CDR1 is MDHEN and CDR2 SYDVKM. Here the CDR3 reads CASSFLGYGYTF. Here the CDR3 DNA reads TGTGCCAGCAGTTTCCTTGGCTATGGCTACACCTTC.

This chain joins TRBV10-3 and TRBJ2-2; TRBD2 matches 13 bases. The germline gives CDR1 ENHRY, CDR2 SYGVKD. V was pared by 6 bases and J by 5 bases, with 6 bases of the junction left unmatched. This CDR3 spans 16 amino acids. The CDR3 protein is CAISPLAGGQTGELFF. In DNA, the CDR3 is TGTGCCATCAGCCCACTAGCGGGGGGGCAGACCGGGGAGCTGTTTTTT.

The rearrangement joins TRBV11-3 to TRBJ2-1; D unresolved. Trimming shortened V by 5 bases and J by 7 bases, and 6 bases separated the two germline ends. The germline V gene encodes CDR1 SGHNT and CDR2 YENEEA. This CDR3 is built from 11 residues. The CDR3 here is CASSHLNEQFF. Here the CDR3 DNA reads TGTGCCAGCAGCCACCTAAATGAGCAGTTCTTC.

On this clone itself: Other DNA sequences within the sample encode an identical CDR3. The rearrangement uses TRBV7-9 and TRBJ1-6; no clear D gene. CDR1 SEHNR and CDR2 FQNEAQ come from the germline V gene (reference sequence). V lost 1 base and J lost 6, with 4 bases in between. The CDR3 is 13 residues long. CDR3 bases: TGTGCCAGCAGCTTAGAGAGTAATTCACCCCTCCACTTT. Its protein product is CASSLESNSPLHF.

This chain uses TRBV29-1 with TRBJ1-5, with 12 bases lining up with TRBD1. After removal of 6 bases from V and 4 bases from J, the junction contained 10 bases not matched to a gene. Germline CDR1 reads SQVTM; CDR2 reads ANQGSEA. This CDR3 has 16 residues. CDR3 protein: CSVKRDRGQGNQPQHF. The DNA of the CDR3 is TGCAGCGTCAAAAGGGACAGGGGGCAAGGGAATCAGCCCCAGCATTTT. The whole variable domain, filled in from reference TRBV29-1 and TRBJ1-5, reads SAVISQKPSRDICQRGTSLTIQCQVDSQVTMMFWYRQQPGQSLTLIATANQGSEATYESGFVIDKFPISRPNLTFSTLTVSNMSPEDSSIYLCSVKRDRGQGNQPQHFGDGTRLSIL.

The V gene is TRBV5-4, the J gene TRBJ1-1; D gene ambiguous. The CDR3 spans 14 residues. Germline CDR1 and CDR2: SGHNT and YYREEE (reference sequence). V dropped 0 bases and J dropped 1 base, with 7 bases sitting between them. CDR3 in DNA: TGTGCCAGCAGCTTGGACATCGGGAACACTGAAGCTTTCTTT. Translated: CASSLDIGNTEAFF.